The rows below give T cell receptor beta chains drawn from one sample of a study of blood T cell repertoires in COVID-19. TCRdb keeps only in-frame clones here, not all; method: immunoSEQ multiplex PCR. Here the sample spans more than 95,000 clones, about 74% being singletons. Sequencing used peripheral blood. Every receptor here comes from an older man with acute or convalescent COVID-19. Both conserved end residues are part of each CDR3. The order of the fields is CDR3 DNA, CDR3 protein, J gene, D gene, clone size, CDR3 length, V gene. A D gene is named only where the DNA matches it firmly. Part of the rows lack a size; the others show once, few, many or a class for expanded clones.

cdr3_nt: TGTGCCATCAGTGAGTCAAGCACCTTCACCGGGGAGCTGTTTTTT; cdr3_aa: CAISESSTFTGELFF; j_call: TRBJ2-2; d_call: NA; clone_size: few; cdr3_length: 15; v_call: TRBV10-3
cdr3_nt: TGTGCCAGCAGTTACTCTGCTACAGGGAGTACCTACGAGCAGTACTTC; cdr3_aa: CASSYSATGSTYEQYF; j_call: TRBJ2-7; d_call: NA; clone_size: NA; cdr3_length: 16; v_call: TRBV6-2/TRBV6-3
cdr3_nt: TGTGCCAGCAGTGATCACCCTGGGACAGCTGTTAACTATGGCTACACCTTC; cdr3_aa: CASSDHPGTAVNYGYTF; j_call: TRBJ1-2; d_call: TRBD1; clone_size: NA; cdr3_length: 17; v_call: TRBV6-2/TRBV6-3
cdr3_nt: TGTGCCACCAGCAGACCACAGGGGTCATTGGGCACAGATACGCAGTATTTT; cdr3_aa: CATSRPQGSLGTDTQYF; j_call: TRBJ2-3; d_call: TRBD1; clone_size: once; cdr3_length: 17; v_call: TRBV15
cdr3_nt: TGCAGCGTTACGGGAGAAGTCGGCATTCAGTACTTC; cdr3_aa: CSVTGEVGIQYF; j_call: TRBJ2-4; d_call: NA; clone_size: NA; cdr3_length: 12; v_call: TRBV29-1
cdr3_nt: TGTGCCAGCAGCACAGAGAGACTAGCAAACGCCGGGGAGCTGTTTTTT; cdr3_aa: CASSTERLANAGELFF; j_call: TRBJ2-2; d_call: TRBD2; clone_size: NA; cdr3_length: 16; v_call: TRBV7-6
cdr3_nt: TGTGCCAGCAGCAGCAGCGGGAGCTCCTACAATGAGCAGTTCTTC; cdr3_aa: CASSSSGSSYNEQFF; j_call: TRBJ2-1; d_call: TRBD2; clone_size: NA; cdr3_length: 15; v_call: TRBV28
cdr3_nt: TGTGCCAGCAGCCAACTAGCGGGCCAACCGGACGAGCAGTACTTC; cdr3_aa: CASSQLAGQPDEQYF; j_call: TRBJ2-7; d_call: TRBD2; clone_size: NA; cdr3_length: 15; v_call: TRBV4-2
cdr3_nt: TGTGCCAGCAGTCAGGGACAGGGGGGCTATGGCTACACCTTC; cdr3_aa: CASSQGQGGYGYTF; j_call: TRBJ1-2; d_call: TRBD1; clone_size: NA; cdr3_length: 14; v_call: TRBV6-5
cdr3_nt: TGTGCCAGCAGCTTCGCCGGCCAAGAGACCCAGTACTTC; cdr3_aa: CASSFAGQETQYF; j_call: TRBJ2-5; d_call: NA; clone_size: NA; cdr3_length: 13; v_call: TRBV5-6
cdr3_nt: TGTGCCAGCAGCTTTGTAGCGGGTCTCACAGATACGCAGTATTTT; cdr3_aa: CASSFVAGLTDTQYF; j_call: TRBJ2-3; d_call: TRBD2; clone_size: once; cdr3_length: 15; v_call: TRBV11-2
cdr3_nt: TGTGCCAGCAGCCAAGATCTAGGGGTAATCAGGCCCCAGCATTTT; cdr3_aa: CASSQDLGVIRPQHF; j_call: TRBJ1-5; d_call: NA; clone_size: NA; cdr3_length: 15; v_call: TRBV4-2
cdr3_nt: TGTGCCAGCAGCGCAGGAGGAGGACTGGAGACCCAGTACTTC; cdr3_aa: CASSAGGGLETQYF; j_call: TRBJ2-5; d_call: NA; clone_size: NA; cdr3_length: 14; v_call: TRBV9
cdr3_nt: TGTGCCAGCAGCTTAGAAGCGGGGGGGCTTGCAGATACGCAGTATTTT; cdr3_aa: CASSLEAGGLADTQYF; j_call: TRBJ2-3; d_call: TRBD2; clone_size: NA; cdr3_length: 16; v_call: TRBV7-9
cdr3_nt: TGTGCCAGCAGGAGGGGGACTAGCAACGAGCAGTACTTC; cdr3_aa: CASRRGTSNEQYF; j_call: TRBJ2-7; d_call: TRBD2; clone_size: NA; cdr3_length: 13; v_call: TRBV5-4
cdr3_nt: TGTGCCAGCAGAAGGGACAGGGTCACAGATACGCAGTATTTT; cdr3_aa: CASRRDRVTDTQYF; j_call: TRBJ2-3; d_call: TRBD1; clone_size: NA; cdr3_length: 14; v_call: TRBV6-5
cdr3_nt: TGTGCCAGCAGCTTTCAGCAGGGCGGCGACGAGCAGTACTTC; cdr3_aa: CASSFQQGGDEQYF; j_call: TRBJ2-7; d_call: NA; clone_size: NA; cdr3_length: 14; v_call: TRBV7-9
cdr3_nt: TGCGCCAGCAGTGGAGTACCCCGCAAAGGGGGCGGCACTGAAGCTTTCTTT; cdr3_aa: CASSGVPRKGGGTEAFF; j_call: TRBJ1-1; d_call: TRBD1; clone_size: NA; cdr3_length: 17; v_call: TRBV10-1
cdr3_nt: TGTGCCAGCAGCCGCCGGGGGGCCAGTAATTCACCCCTCCACTTT; cdr3_aa: CASSRRGASNSPLHF; j_call: TRBJ1-6; d_call: NA; clone_size: NA; cdr3_length: 15; v_call: TRBV3-1/TRBV3-2
cdr3_nt: TGTGCCAGCTCATTGGACCTTTCGGGAGGAGAAAAACTGTTTTTT; cdr3_aa: CASSLDLSGGEKLFF; j_call: TRBJ1-4; d_call: NA; clone_size: once; cdr3_length: 15; v_call: TRBV18
cdr3_nt: TGTGCCAGCAGCGCAAAGACAGGGCCCTCCTACGAGCAGTACTTC; cdr3_aa: CASSAKTGPSYEQYF; j_call: TRBJ2-7; d_call: TRBD1; clone_size: NA; cdr3_length: 15; v_call: TRBV9
cdr3_nt: TGTGCCAGCAGCTCCAAGGACAGTAGCACAGATACGCAGTATTTT; cdr3_aa: CASSSKDSSTDTQYF; j_call: TRBJ2-3; d_call: NA; clone_size: NA; cdr3_length: 15; v_call: TRBV5-4
cdr3_nt: TGTGCCAGCAGCAGTCGGACAGAAAAATGCAATCAGCCCCAGCATTTT; cdr3_aa: CASSSRTEKCNQPQHF; j_call: TRBJ1-5; d_call: NA; clone_size: NA; cdr3_length: 16; v_call: TRBV21-1
cdr3_nt: TGTGCCAGCAGTTACTCGAGCAGCGGGGCCGGGGAGCTGTTTTTT; cdr3_aa: CASSYSSSGAGELFF; j_call: TRBJ2-2; d_call: TRBD2; clone_size: few; cdr3_length: 15; v_call: TRBV6-2/TRBV6-3
cdr3_nt: TGTGCCAGCAGCCCCCGTGAGCGGGAAAGCTCCTACGAGCAGTACTTC; cdr3_aa: CASSPRERESSYEQYF; j_call: TRBJ2-7; d_call: NA; clone_size: few; cdr3_length: 16; v_call: TRBV21-1
cdr3_nt: TGTGCCAGCAGTTACGGCAATCCCCAAGAGACCCAGTACTTC; cdr3_aa: CASSYGNPQETQYF; j_call: TRBJ2-5; d_call: NA; clone_size: NA; cdr3_length: 14; v_call: TRBV6-2/TRBV6-3
cdr3_nt: TGTGCCAGTAGTATCCCGGACAGGAATATCGGTCAGCCCCAGCATTTT; cdr3_aa: CASSIPDRNIGQPQHF; j_call: TRBJ1-5; d_call: TRBD1; clone_size: few; cdr3_length: 16; v_call: TRBV19
cdr3_nt: TGTGCCAGCTCACTCGGACAGGGCAATTCACCCCTCCACTTT; cdr3_aa: CASSLGQGNSPLHF; j_call: TRBJ1-6; d_call: TRBD1; clone_size: NA; cdr3_length: 14; v_call: TRBV18
cdr3_nt: TGCGCCAGCAGCCAAGATCTTCAGGGGCAGAATCAGCCCCAGCATTTT; cdr3_aa: CASSQDLQGQNQPQHF; j_call: TRBJ1-5; d_call: NA; clone_size: NA; cdr3_length: 16; v_call: TRBV4-3
cdr3_nt: TGTGCCAGCAGCTTGGATACAGGGAGCGGCTCCTACGAGCAGTACTTC; cdr3_aa: CASSLDTGSGSYEQYF; j_call: TRBJ2-7; d_call: NA; clone_size: NA; cdr3_length: 16; v_call: TRBV5-4
cdr3_nt: TGCGCCAGCAGCTTGCACAGGAGGGACAATGAGCAGTTCTTC; cdr3_aa: CASSLHRRDNEQFF; j_call: TRBJ2-1; d_call: NA; clone_size: few; cdr3_length: 14; v_call: TRBV5-1
cdr3_nt: TGTGCCAGTGGAGACAGGGCCGTGACCCACGAGCAGTACTTC; cdr3_aa: CASGDRAVTHEQYF; j_call: TRBJ2-7; d_call: TRBD1; clone_size: NA; cdr3_length: 14; v_call: TRBV6-5
cdr3_nt: TGTGCCAGTAGTATAGGACTCCACGATGGCAATCAGCCCCAGCATTTT; cdr3_aa: CASSIGLHDGNQPQHF; j_call: TRBJ1-5; d_call: NA; clone_size: NA; cdr3_length: 16; v_call: TRBV19
cdr3_nt: TGTGCCAGCAGCTGGGGCCAGGGGAGCTCCTACGAGCAGTACTTC; cdr3_aa: CASSWGQGSSYEQYF; j_call: TRBJ2-7; d_call: NA; clone_size: NA; cdr3_length: 15; v_call: TRBV5-6